Given below is one T cell receptor beta chain in context. The V gene lost 6 bases and the J gene lost 9 bases, with 9 bases spanning the gap. This CDR3 contains 11 residues. Germline-derived CDR1 and CDR2 are SNHLY and FYNNEI. The data belong to a study of blood T cell repertoires in COVID-19. Whole-study context: The United States, Italy and Spain were the sources of the acute and convalescent COVID-19 samples. The cDNA or gDNA used as material had been derived from T cells, B-cell-depleted T cells, or PBMCs.

The authors' processing: Researchers report that nucleated cell counts were estimated from reference gene primer amplification. The protocol was immunoSEQ multiplex PCR, while the TCRdb copy is restricted to in-frame clones and leaves out a portion. Clone size and the V and J calls come from that table; the DNA yielded D and trimming. The table shows under 55,000 clones, with about 85% occurring only once. The sequencing input was peripheral blood. V usage is TRBV2 and J usage is TRBJ1-5, with D perhaps matching TRBD1 (5 bases). The receptor was derived from a human donor in a cohort sampled during active COVID-19. CDR3 coding DNA: TGTGCCAGCAGAGATCAGGGGCCCCAGCATTTT. Protein: CASRDQGPQHF.